The rows below give T cell receptor beta chains drawn from one sample of a study of cytomegalovirus exposure and HLA in healthy donors. The assay was immunoSEQ multiplex PCR, and TCRdb's table has in-frame clones only and misses some. The sample records fewer than 200,000 clones, almost 80% being singletons. The specimen sequenced was PBMCs. The receptors shown here come from a woman between 45 and 65 years old in good health and CMV-seropositive. The CDR3 runs from the conserved cysteine through the conserved F or W. Fields, in order: V gene, D gene, J gene, clone size, CDR3 protein, CDR3 DNA. A D gene is named only where the DNA matches it firmly. Where a row states a size, it is once, few, many or the class of an expanded clone; other rows omit it.

>TRBV7-9|NA|TRBJ1-1|few
CASSSLQGTPSGEAFF
TGTGCCAGCAGCTCCCTACAGGGTACCCCCTCGGGTGAAGCTTTCTTT
>TRBV11-2|NA|TRBJ1-5|NA
CASSVGPAGNQPQHF
TGTGCCAGCAGCGTGGGCCCCGCGGGGAATCAGCCCCAGCATTTT
>TRBV5-4|NA|TRBJ2-5|NA
CASRPFGGGAETQYF
TGTGCCAGCAGGCCCTTTGGCGGAGGGGCCGAGACCCAGTACTTC
>TRBV13|TRBD1|TRBJ2-5|NA
CASSQTGAQETQYF
TGTGCCAGCAGCCAAACAGGGGCCCAAGAGACCCAGTACTTC
>TRBV28|TRBD1|TRBJ1-5|NA
CASSLLTGGNQPQHF
TGTGCCAGCAGTCTATTGACAGGGGGCAATCAGCCCCAGCATTTT
>TRBV5-4|TRBD1|TRBJ2-3|NA
CASSPDGTGRDTQYF
TGTGCCAGCAGTCCGGACGGGACAGGGAGAGATACGCAGTATTTT
>TRBV7-3|NA|TRBJ2-5|few
CASSLSSQETQYF
TGTGCCAGCAGCTTATCTTCCCAAGAGACCCAGTACTTC
>TRBV7-2|TRBD1|TRBJ1-2|once
CASSPTGGANYGYTF
TGTGCCAGCAGCCCTACAGGGGGCGCAAACTATGGCTACACCTTC
>TRBV14|TRBD1|TRBJ2-3|NA
CASSLTQLRDRVTYTQYF
TGTGCCAGCAGCCTCACTCAACTCCGGGACAGGGTGACTTATACGCAGTATTTT
>TRBV18|NA|TRBJ2-2|NA
CASSPPEVRTGELFF
TGTGCCAGCTCACCACCGGAGGTACGCACCGGGGAGCTGTTTTTT
>TRBV6-5|TRBD2|TRBJ2-3|NA
CASKSGGRIDTQYF
TGTGCCAGCAAGTCGGGGGGGCGTATAGATACGCAGTATTTT
>TRBV28|TRBD1|TRBJ2-7|once
CASSFRSQGAGSRMFSYEQYF
TGTGCCAGCAGTTTCCGATCACAGGGGGCAGGCTCAAGGATGTTCTCCTACGAGCAGTACTTC
>TRBV9|NA|TRBJ2-7|NA
CASSVEAGLASYEQYF
TGTGCCAGCAGCGTAGAGGCAGGTCTAGCCTCCTACGAGCAGTACTTC
>TRBV5-6|TRBD1|TRBJ2-5|NA
CASSFAQGLETQYF
TGTGCCAGCAGCTTTGCACAGGGGTTGGAGACCCAGTACTTC
>TRBV7-9|TRBD1|TRBJ2-7|NA
CASSLEPGTGYEQYF
TGTGCCAGCAGCTTGGAACCCGGGACAGGCTACGAGCAGTACTTC
>TRBV7-8|TRBD2|TRBJ2-1|few
CASSLGTSGTEGRFF
TGTGCCAGCAGCTTAGGTACTAGCGGGACCGAAGGTCGGTTCTTC
>TRBV7-2|TRBD1|TRBJ2-1|NA
CASSFRGRPYNEQFF
TGTGCCAGCAGCTTCAGGGGGCGCCCCTACAATGAGCAGTTCTTC
>TRBV5-4|NA|TRBJ2-7|few
CASSFFQGGSSYEQYF
TGTGCCAGCAGCTTTTTTCAGGGCGGCAGCTCCTACGAGCAGTACTTC
>TRBV7-8|NA|TRBJ1-1|NA
CASSLVLTAEAFF
TGTGCCAGCAGCTTAGTTCTGACAGCTGAAGCTTTCTTT
>TRBV4-1|TRBD2|TRBJ2-5|NA
CASSPVTSGGTKTQYF
TGCGCCAGCAGCCCCGTTACTAGCGGGGGTACAAAGACCCAGTACTTC
>TRBV19|TRBD1|TRBJ1-5|few
CASTAGQGAHQPQHF
TGTGCCAGTACCGCTGGACAGGGGGCCCATCAGCCCCAGCATTTT
>TRBV27|NA|TRBJ2-7|NA
CASSPGGLGSYEQYF
TGTGCCAGCAGTCCCGGGGGGCTGGGGTCCTACGAGCAGTACTTC
>TRBV7-9|TRBD1|TRBJ2-1|NA
CASSWTGGHEQFF
TGTGCCAGCAGCTGGACAGGGGGCCATGAGCAGTTCTTC
>TRBV30|NA|TRBJ2-2|once
CAWRGAGGGELFF
TGTGCCTGGAGGGGTGCGGGCGGCGGGGAGCTGTTTTTT
>TRBV5-4|TRBD1|TRBJ1-2|few
CASSLLGQGPYGYTF
TGTGCCAGCAGCTTGCTCGGACAGGGACCTTATGGCTACACCTTC
>TRBV7-2|NA|TRBJ2-3|NA
CASSLVAPDTQYF
TGTGCCAGCAGCTTAGTGGCCCCAGATACGCAGTATTTT
>TRBV28|NA|TRBJ1-1|few
CASSLWAGNTEAFF
TGTGCCAGCAGTTTATGGGCGGGTAACACTGAAGCTTTCTTT
>TRBV29-1|TRBD1|TRBJ2-7|NA
CSVRRGTGVYEQYF
TGCAGCGTCCGCCGGGGGACAGGGGTCTACGAGCAGTACTTC
>TRBV7-2|NA|TRBJ2-7|NA
CASSGGLALAYEQYF
TGTGCCAGCAGCGGGGGTCTAGCGCTCGCCTACGAGCAGTACTTC
>TRBV5-4|NA|TRBJ1-2|NA
CASSSGPAGDYGYTF
TGTGCCAGCAGCTCGGGACCGGCGGGGGACTATGGCTACACCTTC
>TRBV7-8|NA|TRBJ1-1|NA
CASSLIDRRWAEAFF
TGTGCCAGCAGCTTAATCGACAGGAGATGGGCTGAAGCTTTCTTT
>TRBV9|NA|TRBJ1-2|NA
CASSVEQSGNYGYTF
TGTGCCAGCAGCGTAGAGCAGTCAGGGAACTATGGCTACACCTTC
>TRBV29-1|NA|TRBJ1-3|NA
CSVGGPGSGNTIYF
TGCAGCGTTGGGGGCCCAGGCTCTGGAAACACCATATATTTT
>TRBV2|NA|TRBJ2-3|NA
CASMRDVNTDTQYF
TGTGCCAGCATGCGGGACGTAAACACAGATACGCAGTATTTT
>TRBV2|NA|TRBJ1-2|NA
CASSERTAYGYTF
TGTGCCAGCAGTGAAAGGACAGCTTATGGCTACACCTTC
>TRBV7-9|NA|TRBJ2-3|once
CASSPVGGLGNTQYF
TGTGCCAGCAGCCCGGTAGGAGGGTTAGGCAATACGCAGTATTTT
>TRBV4-1|NA|TRBJ1-2|NA
CASSQENPGVIRYGYTF
TGCGCCAGCAGCCAGGAGAATCCAGGGGTTATCCGCTATGGCTACACCTTC
>TRBV7-2|NA|TRBJ2-1|NA
CASRPGGLSYNEQFF
TGTGCCAGCAGACCCGGGGGGCTCTCCTACAATGAGCAGTTCTTC
>TRBV19|TRBD1|TRBJ1-5|NA
CASSLPIGQGQQPQHF
TGTGCCAGTAGTTTACCAATTGGACAGGGACAACAGCCCCAGCATTTT
>TRBV7-9|NA|TRBJ1-1|NA
CASSLTENTEAFF
TGTGCCAGCAGCTTAACAGAGAACACTGAAGCTTTCTTT
>TRBV11-2|NA|TRBJ2-1|NA
CASSSPGGYNEQFF
TGTGCCAGCAGCTCACCCGGCGGCTACAATGAGCAGTTCTTC
>TRBV7-2|NA|TRBJ1-2|NA
CASSLRGGRGYTF
TGTGCCAGCAGCTTACGCGGGGGTCGGGGCTACACCTTC
>TRBV4-2|NA|TRBJ2-3|NA
CASSQDDRAQYF
TGTGCCAGCAGCCAAGACGATCGCGCGCAGTATTTT
>TRBV6-5|NA|TRBJ1-5|few
CASKQGFGQPQHF
TGTGCCAGCAAACAGGGTTTTGGTCAGCCCCAGCATTTT
>TRBV10-3|NA|TRBJ2-2|NA
CAISEGSGYTGELFF
TGTGCCATCAGTGAGGGGTCGGGATACACCGGGGAGCTGTTTTTT
>TRBV2|TRBD2|TRBJ2-2|NA
CASSGRTSGNTGELFF
TGTGCCAGCAGTGGTAGGACTAGCGGGAACACCGGGGAGCTGTTTTTT
>TRBV27|TRBD2|TRBJ2-3|few
CASSFRRLSTSGARSTDTQYF
TGTGCCAGCAGTTTTCGGCGGTTATCGACTAGCGGGGCCCGGAGCACAGATACGCAGTATTTT